There are many counts of the clone carrying this TCR beta chain. What it binds is not known. TCRdb recomputed calls from the 5' RACE reads with MiXCR, one row per CDR3 protein. The sample holds under 250,000 distinct CDR3 sequences, under 8.5% seen once. The CDR3 consists of 17 residues. The germline CDR1 and CDR2 sequences are ENHRY and SYGVKD. Trimming left V 0 bases short and J 2 bases short, with 16 bases between. This record comes from a study of CD8 T cells in ankylosing spondylitis. Study findings and constraints: Significant enrichment of disease-linked clones was reportedly seen in matched ankylosing spondylitis synovial fluid.

The chain joins TRBV10-3 to TRBJ2-5, with D possibly TRBD2 on 6 matching bases. The sample comprised blood, either unsorted or a sorted T cell fraction (not recorded which). The sequence was obtained from a female donor with ankylosing spondylitis or in good health (not recorded which). CDR3 coding DNA: TGTGCCATCAGTGAGTCGAGGAGCGGAGGGGATCAAGAGACCCAGTACTTC. Its translation is CAISESRSGGDQETQYF.